A single sample is the source of the 10 T cell receptor beta chains below, sequenced in a study of neurological immune-mediated disorders. One entry per CDR3 protein, called by TCRdb with MiXCR from the 5' RACE reads. The sample has around 94,000 distinct CDR3 sequences, 3.5% to 4% seen once. Source material: PBMCs. These receptors were obtained from a woman aged 18-35 years with multiple sclerosis.

This clonotype was observed many times. The chain combines TRBV28 with TRBJ2-1, with TRBD1 matching over 9 bases. V shed 7 bases, J shed 5 bases, and the junction held 12 bases outside the gene matches. The CDR3 is 16 amino acids. Germline assignment: CDR1 MDHEN and CDR2 SYDVKM. The CDR3 here is CASTFPDRGGHNEQFF. Written as DNA, the CDR3 is TGTGCCAGCACCTTCCCGGACAGGGGAGGACACAATGAGCAGTTCTTC.

This clonotype showed up many times. One junction end does not reproduce the germline sequence, and a read error may be involved. The CDR3 nucleotides are TGCAGTGCTAGAGGTGGGGGCTATGGGGTCAACGTCCTGACTTTC. Translated: CSARGGGYGVNVLTF. The chain combines TRBV20-1 with TRBJ2-6; a possible D gene is TRBD1 (6 bases). This CDR3 has 15 residues. Germline loops: CDR1 DFQATT, CDR2 SNEGSKA (reference sequence).

This clonotype was recorded at least ten times. The chain combines TRBV15 with TRBJ2-5; 7 bases match TRBD2. Germline CDR1 LNHNV, CDR2 YYDKDF (reference sequence). V dropped 5 bases and J dropped 4; count of bases not matched to a gene: 10. The CDR3 consists of 15 residues. DNA of the CDR3: TGTGCCACCAGCCTCCGGGGAGGGCATCTAGAGACCCAGTACTTC. This sequence encodes CATSLRGGHLETQYF. Supplemented by reference TRBV15 and TRBJ2-5, the full variable domain reads DAMVIQNPRYQVTQFGKPVTLSCSQTLNHNVMYWYQQKSSQAPKLLFHYYDKDFNNEADTPDNFQSRRPNTSFCFLDIRSPGLGDTAMYLCATSLRGGHLETQYFGPGTRLLVL.

This clonotype was found many times. The chain couples TRBV10-3 to TRBJ2-3; D is uncertain. CDR3 size: 14 residues. Germline CDR1 is ENHRY and CDR2 is SYGVKD. Trimming removed 2 bases at V and 0 bases at J, with 6 bases between. CDR3 in DNA: TGTGCCATCAGTGAGGAGGTTAGCACAGATACGCAGTATTTT. Encoded protein: CAISEEVSTDTQYF.

This clonotype appeared many times. The genes are TRBV24-1 and TRBJ2-2; 8 nucleotides line up with TRBD2. The CDR3 runs to 13 residues. With 5 bases clipped from V and 7 bases from J, the junction kept 2 bases outside the gene matches. The germline V gene has CDR1 KGHDR and CDR2 SFDVKD. The CDR3 region is CATSGTSSGELFF. The CDR3 bases are TGTGCCACCAGTGGGACTAGCAGCGGGGAGCTGTTTTTT.

This clonotype appeared many times. In DNA, the CDR3 is TGTGCCAGCAGGGTTCAGGGGATCAATCAGCCCCAGCATTTT. Its translation is CASRVQGINQPQHF. The chain has TRBV6-6 and TRBJ1-5; D is possibly TRBD1 (6 bases). V lost 6 bases and J 3 bases, leaving 12 bases between the germline ends. The CDR3 has 14 residues. Germline V CDR1 and CDR2: MNHNY, SVGAGI (reference sequence).

This clonotype was picked up many times. CDR3 in amino acids: CASSPGVTEAFF. The CDR3 DNA reads TGTGCCAGCAGTCCCGGCGTCACCGAAGCTTTCTTT. The chain couples TRBV6-2 or TRBV6-3 to TRBJ1-1, with D uncertain. Trimming stripped 5 bases from V and 8 bases from J, with 12 bases between. CDR3 length: 12 amino acids. Germline V gene lookup returns CDR1 MNHEY and CDR2 SVGEGT.

This clonotype was recorded at least ten times. This chain joins TRBV12-3 or TRBV12-4 and TRBJ1-2; D is uncertain. This CDR3 contains 13 residues. V dropped 2 bases and J dropped 4 bases, with 8 bases sitting between them. CDR3 DNA sequence: TGTGCCAGCAGTTTAACAGTGACCTATGGCTACACCTTC. It encodes CASSLTVTYGYTF.

This clonotype was found many times. The rearrangement links TRBV20-1 to TRBJ1-2, with a possible D match to TRBD1 (6 bases). V was trimmed by 5 bases and J by 3 bases, leaving 13 bases between them. The CDR3 has 13 residues. CDR1 is DFQATT and CDR2 is SNEGSKA in the germline V gene (reference sequence). CDR3 sequence (DNA): TGCAGTGCTGCAGAGGGGGGGTACTATGGCTACACCTTC. Translating it yields CSAAEGGYYGYTF.

There are many counts of this clonotype. This chain connects TRBV7-2 to TRBJ1-2, with D tentatively TRBD1 (6 bases). The CDR3 is 14 amino acids. V lost 4 bases and J lost 3, with 12 bases in between. The V gene's germline CDR1 is SGHTA and CDR2 FQGNSA. CDR3: CASSSATGHYGYTF. The CDR3 coding sequence is TGTGCCAGCAGCTCCGCGACAGGCCACTATGGCTACACCTTC.